The rows below give T cell receptor beta chains drawn from one sample of a study of blood T cells in healthy people across ages. MiXCR, applied by TCRdb to the 5' RACE reads, yields one record per CDR3 protein. This table holds about a million distinct CDR3 sequences, roughly 47% found once. Sequenced material: blood. These receptors were obtained from a woman aged 55-69 years in good health. Each CDR3 is given without its conserved first and last residue.

V gene: TRBV20-1; J gene: TRBJ2-3; CDR3 protein: SANQFRLAGESGDTQY
V gene: TRBV7-9; J gene: TRBJ2-1; CDR3 protein: ASSPRTSGRAGLAYNEQF
V gene: TRBV4-2; J gene: TRBJ2-1; CDR3 protein: ASSQDRGVHNEQF
V gene: TRBV4-2; J gene: TRBJ2-5; CDR3 protein: ASSRMGQEETQY
V gene: TRBV7-9; J gene: TRBJ1-1; CDR3 protein: ASSPGTQNTEAF
V gene: TRBV7-9; J gene: TRBJ2-7; CDR3 protein: AGDTVSPYEQY
V gene: TRBV29-1; J gene: TRBJ2-1; CDR3 protein: SVEGRTYNEQF
V gene: TRBV7-8; J gene: TRBJ2-1; CDR3 protein: ASSPGLAGYQF
V gene: TRBV24-1; J gene: TRBJ2-3; CDR3 protein: ATSDLLSATDTQY
V gene: TRBV6-6; J gene: TRBJ2-7; CDR3 protein: ASSTRLAGDGEQY
V gene: TRBV10-1; J gene: TRBJ2-7; CDR3 protein: AALTSGRGEQY
V gene: TRBV11-2; J gene: TRBJ2-3; CDR3 protein: ASSRGLAGGSDTQY
V gene: TRBV20-1; J gene: TRBJ2-7; CDR3 protein: SATPGSYYEQY
V gene: TRBV3-1; J gene: TRBJ2-3; CDR3 protein: ASSQEVTGADTQY
V gene: TRBV19; J gene: TRBJ2-1; CDR3 protein: ASSIGGNEQF
V gene: TRBV21-1; J gene: TRBJ2-7; CDR3 protein: ASGGSYEQY
V gene: TRBV7-2; J gene: TRBJ2-1; CDR3 protein: ASSGREAYHNEQF
V gene: TRBV7-8; J gene: TRBJ2-1; CDR3 protein: ASSPTTGYDEQF
V gene: TRBV28; J gene: TRBJ2-3; CDR3 protein: ASSYGLAGYTDTQY
V gene: TRBV4-2; J gene: TRBJ2-5; CDR3 protein: ASSQRSGDQETQY
V gene: TRBV5-1; J gene: TRBJ2-6; CDR3 protein: ASSLEEGIPSGVLT
V gene: TRBV9; J gene: TRBJ2-3; CDR3 protein: ASSVDGATSGKTDTQY
V gene: TRBV5-1; J gene: TRBJ2-5; CDR3 protein: ASSPGYMETQY